What follows describes a single T cell receptor (beta chain). Antigen unknown. This entry comes from a study of Ad26.COV2.S vaccination and SARS-CoV-2 variants. The overall study: Once or twice, 56 days apart, Ad26.COV2.S was delivered intramuscularly.

Sample treatment: about 20 received Ad26.COV2.S at low or high dose, single or two shots; about five received placebo; per-sample allocation not given. The investigators took samples on day 63 after the first vaccine or placebo injection. Wuhan-strain spike was delivered by a replication-incompetent Ad26 vector. Only in-frame clones appear in the TCRdb table, and some are missing; sequencing was by immunoSEQ multiplex PCR. The data contain roughly 240,000 clones, roughly 90% of them singletons. The CDR3 is 17 amino acids. Unmatched junction bases numbered 13, after V lost 4 bases and J lost 6 bases. Germline V CDR1 and CDR2: SGHAT, FQNNGV. Points from the study as a whole: Reports say spike-specific CD8+ and CD4+ T cell responses covered substantial breadth after vaccination.

Sequenced material: peripheral blood, taken in a trial of Ad26.COV2.S vaccine versus placebo. The sequence derives from a person between 18 and 65 years old who received the Ad26.COV2.S COVID-19 vaccine or a placebo. The V and J genes are TRBV11-2 and TRBJ2-2, with 8 bases identical to TRBD1. CDR3 coding DNA: TGTGCCAGCAGCTCACTCGCAGGGGGCGCCAGTTCCGGGGAGCTGTTTTTT. This gives the protein CASSSLAGGASSGELFF.